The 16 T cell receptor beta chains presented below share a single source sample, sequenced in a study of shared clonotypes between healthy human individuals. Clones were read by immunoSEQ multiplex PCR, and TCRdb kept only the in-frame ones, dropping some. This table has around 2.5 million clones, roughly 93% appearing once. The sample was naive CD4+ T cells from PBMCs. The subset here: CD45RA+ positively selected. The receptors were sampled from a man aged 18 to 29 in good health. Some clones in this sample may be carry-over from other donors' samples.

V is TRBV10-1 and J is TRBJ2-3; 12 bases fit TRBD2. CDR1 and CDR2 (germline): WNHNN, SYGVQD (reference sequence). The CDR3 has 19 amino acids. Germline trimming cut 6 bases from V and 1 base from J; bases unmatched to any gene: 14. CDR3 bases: TGCGCCAGCAGGTGGGGCCGGTTGTCTAGCGGGAGGGGCACAGATACGCAGTATTTT. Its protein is CASRWGRLSSGRGTDTQYF.

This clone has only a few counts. CDR3 residues: CASTLRWGQGTYEQYF. CDR3 coding DNA: TGTGCCAGCACCCTCCGCTGGGGACAGGGTACTTACGAGCAGTACTTC. The rearrangement uses TRBV11-2 and TRBJ2-7; 9 bases line up with TRBD1. The trim removed 7 bases at V and 4 bases at J, leaving 14 bases unmatched. In germline, CDR1 is SGHAT, CDR2 FQNNGV. This CDR3 has 16 amino acids.

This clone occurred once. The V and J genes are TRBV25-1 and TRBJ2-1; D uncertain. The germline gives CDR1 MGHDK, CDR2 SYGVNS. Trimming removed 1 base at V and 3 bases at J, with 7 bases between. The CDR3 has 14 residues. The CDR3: CASSEWNSYNEQFF. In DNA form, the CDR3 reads TGTGCCAGCAGTGAATGGAACAGCTACAATGAGCAGTTCTTC.

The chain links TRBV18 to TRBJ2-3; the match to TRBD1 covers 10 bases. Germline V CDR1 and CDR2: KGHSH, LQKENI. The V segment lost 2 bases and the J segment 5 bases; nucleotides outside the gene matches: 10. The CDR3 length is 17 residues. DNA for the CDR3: TGTGCCAGCTCACCAGCCCCCGCTGGGACAGGGGTAGATACGCAGTATTTT. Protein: CASSPAPAGTGVDTQYF.

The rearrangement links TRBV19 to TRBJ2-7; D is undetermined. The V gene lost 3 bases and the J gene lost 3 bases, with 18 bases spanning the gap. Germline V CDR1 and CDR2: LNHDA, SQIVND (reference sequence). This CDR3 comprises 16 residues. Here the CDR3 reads CASSILGRGSYYEQYF. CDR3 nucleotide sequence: TGTGCCAGTAGTATTCTCGGGCGCGGTTCCTACTACGAGCAGTACTTC.

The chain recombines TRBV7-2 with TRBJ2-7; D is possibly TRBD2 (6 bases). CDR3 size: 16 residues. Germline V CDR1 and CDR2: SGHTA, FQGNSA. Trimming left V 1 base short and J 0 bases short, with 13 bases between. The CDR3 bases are TGTGCCAGCAGCTTAGGGGGTAGCGGATTCTCCTACGAGCAGTACTTC. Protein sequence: CASSLGGSGFSYEQYF.

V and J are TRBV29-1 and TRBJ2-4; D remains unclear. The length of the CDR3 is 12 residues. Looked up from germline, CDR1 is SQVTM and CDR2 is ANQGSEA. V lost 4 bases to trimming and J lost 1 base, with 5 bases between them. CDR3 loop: CSVGGAKNIQYF. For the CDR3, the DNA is TGCAGCGTTGGGGGTGCCAAAAACATTCAGTACTTC.

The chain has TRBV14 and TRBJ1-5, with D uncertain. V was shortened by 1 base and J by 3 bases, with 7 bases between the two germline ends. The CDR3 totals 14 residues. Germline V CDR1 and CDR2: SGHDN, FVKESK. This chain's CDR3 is CASSQGSDNQPQHF. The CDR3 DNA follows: TGTGCCAGCAGCCAAGGATCGGACAATCAGCCCCAGCATTTT.

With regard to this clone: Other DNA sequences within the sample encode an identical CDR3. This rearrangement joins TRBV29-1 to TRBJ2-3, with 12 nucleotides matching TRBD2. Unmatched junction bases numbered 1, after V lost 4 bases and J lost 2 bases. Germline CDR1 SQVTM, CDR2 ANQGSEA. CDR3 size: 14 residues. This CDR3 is CSVGTSGNTDTQYF. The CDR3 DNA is TGCAGCGTTGGGACTAGCGGGAACACAGATACGCAGTATTTT.

The CDR3 here is CASSSAGGKNNEQFF. The CDR3, as DNA: TGTGCCAGCAGCTCCGCAGGGGGTAAAAACAATGAGCAGTTCTTC. The chain carries TRBV5-4 and TRBJ2-1, with 7 bases matching TRBD1. The CDR3 is 15 residues long. Germline V CDR1 and CDR2: SGHNT, YYREEE (reference sequence). J lost 5 bases, V lost 3 bases, and 8 bases had no gene match. The complete variable domain, with remaining parts taken from reference TRBV5-4 and TRBJ2-1, reads ETGVTQSPTHLIKTRGQQVTLRCSSQSGHNTVSWYQQALGQGPQFIFQYYREEENGRGNFPPRFSGLQFPNYSSELNVNALELDDSALYLCASSSAGGKNNEQFFGPGTRLTVL.

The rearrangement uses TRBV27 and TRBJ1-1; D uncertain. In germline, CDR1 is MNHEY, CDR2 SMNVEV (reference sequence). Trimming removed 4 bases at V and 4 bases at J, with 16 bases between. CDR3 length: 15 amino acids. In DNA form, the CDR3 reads TGTGCCAGCAGTTCGTTAAGGGAGCTCGGCACTGAAGCTTTCTTT. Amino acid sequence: CASSSLRELGTEAFF.

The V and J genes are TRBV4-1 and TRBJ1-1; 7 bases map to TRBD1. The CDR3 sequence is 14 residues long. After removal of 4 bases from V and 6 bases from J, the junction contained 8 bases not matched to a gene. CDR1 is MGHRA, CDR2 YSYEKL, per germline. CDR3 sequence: CASSPQGGHAEAFF. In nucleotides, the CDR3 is TGCGCCAGCAGCCCGCAGGGGGGCCACGCTGAAGCTTTCTTT.

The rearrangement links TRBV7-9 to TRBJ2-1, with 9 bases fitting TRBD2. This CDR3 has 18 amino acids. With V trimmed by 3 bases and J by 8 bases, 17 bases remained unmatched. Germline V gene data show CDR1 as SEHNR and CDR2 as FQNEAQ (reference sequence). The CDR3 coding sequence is TGTGCCAGCAGCTTCGGGTTACGTCCTGGACTAGCGTCTTATGAGCAGTTCTTC. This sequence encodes CASSFGLRPGLASYEQFF.

The CDR3 protein is CASSYPGQLNEKLFF. In DNA form, the CDR3 reads TGTGCCAGCAGTTATCCGGGACAGTTAAATGAAAAACTGTTTTTT. The chain joins TRBV28 to TRBJ1-4; 7 positions match TRBD1. Germline CDR1 reads MDHEN; CDR2 reads SYDVKM. The CDR3 totals 15 residues. The V gene end was trimmed by 4 bases and the J gene end by 5 bases; junction bases not matched to a gene: 7. The full variable domain, rest sourced from reference TRBV28 and TRBJ1-4, is DVKVTQSSRYLVKRTGEKVFLECVQDMDHENMFWYRQDPGLGLRLIYFSYDVKMKEKGDIPEGYSVSREKKERFSLILESASTNQTSMYLCASSYPGQLNEKLFFGSGTQLSVL.

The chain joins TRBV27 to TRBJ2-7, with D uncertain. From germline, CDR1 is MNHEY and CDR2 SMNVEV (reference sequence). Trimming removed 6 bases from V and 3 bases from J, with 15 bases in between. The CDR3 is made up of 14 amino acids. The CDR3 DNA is TGTGCCAGCAGGCAGCGTCCTTATGACTACGAGCAGTACTTC. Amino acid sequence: CASRQRPYDYEQYF.

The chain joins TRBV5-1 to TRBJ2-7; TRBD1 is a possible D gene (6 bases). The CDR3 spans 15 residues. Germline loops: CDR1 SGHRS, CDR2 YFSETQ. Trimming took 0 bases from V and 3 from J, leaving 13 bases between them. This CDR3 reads CASSLGGLTYYEQYF. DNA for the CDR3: TGCGCCAGCAGCTTGGGGGGGCTCACCTACTACGAGCAGTACTTC.